The sequence of this T cell receptor beta chain was determined in a study of blood T cell repertoires in COVID-19. Study as a whole: Specimens from acute and convalescent COVID-19 originated in the United States, Italy and Spain. Sample material is recorded as cDNA or gDNA derived from T cells, B-cell-depleted T cells, or PBMCs.

The CDR3 totals 19 residues. The V gene's germline CDR1 is SGHRS and CDR2 YFSETQ. V was cut by 0 bases and J by 0 bases, with 21 bases left in between. Data came from immunoSEQ multiplex PCR; TCRdb stores just in-frame clones and leaves some out. Of 90,000 to 120,000 clones listed, roughly 83% were seen once; the top ten hold roughly 4.6%. The source of this sequence is a human donor in a cohort sampled during active COVID-19. The V call is TRBV5-1, the J call TRBJ1-2; D possibly corresponds to TRBD1 (5 bases). The sequenced sample consisted of peripheral blood. The CDR3 region is CASSLGFAPQTEPNYGYTF. In nucleotides, the CDR3 is TGCGCCAGCAGCTTGGGCTTTGCGCCACAGACAGAACCTAACTATGGCTACACCTTC.